Listed below are T cell receptor beta chains from one sample, sequenced in a study of OX40 agonist ivuxolimab in advanced cancers. Assay: immunoSEQ multiplex PCR; the TCRdb copy retains only in-frame clones and omits some. The sample has some 35,000 clones, roughly 82% seen once. This specimen consisted of CD4+ or CD8+ T cells sorted from blood, obtained in a trial of the OX40 agonist ivuxolimab. These receptors came from an adult with an advanced solid tumor such as melanoma, head and neck, liver or kidney cancer. CDR3s include the opening cysteine and the closing phenylalanine or tryptophan. D genes are given only for firm matches. A row's size may be missing; if present it is once, few, many or a size class.

D: TRBD1; J: TRBJ1-1; V: TRBV19; size: .; DNA: TGTGCCAGTAGTATAGATGCAACAGGGGGTCGGGCTTTCTTT; CDR3: CASSIDATGGRAFF
D: .; J: TRBJ1-1; V: TRBV9; size: .; DNA: TGTGCCAGCAGCGTAGGGGTTCGGGCAGTTGAAGCTTTCTTT; CDR3: CASSVGVRAVEAFF
D: TRBD1; J: TRBJ2-7; V: TRBV11-2; size: .; DNA: TGTGCCAGCAGCGGATTCGGGACAGGGAACTCCTACGAGCAGTACTTC; CDR3: CASSGFGTGNSYEQYF
D: .; J: TRBJ1-5; V: TRBV5-5; size: .; DNA: TGCGCCAGCAGCCAAGGCACGGGTAGCAATCAGCCCCAGCATTTT; CDR3: CASSQGTGSNQPQHF
D: .; J: TRBJ1-3; V: TRBV7-6; size: .; DNA: TGTGCCAGCAGCCGCCATTATCCACCAGGCTCTGGAAACACCATATATTTT; CDR3: CASSRHYPPGSGNTIYF
D: .; J: TRBJ1-6; V: TRBV30; size: .; DNA: TGTGCCTGGAGTGAGGGGACGGGATATTCACCCCTCCACTTT; CDR3: CAWSEGTGYSPLHF
D: TRBD1; J: TRBJ2-7; V: TRBV28; size: .; DNA: TGTGCCAGCAGTTCTCGGGACAGGGTTCCCTACGAGCAGTACTTC; CDR3: CASSSRDRVPYEQYF
D: .; J: TRBJ2-5; V: TRBV13; size: .; DNA: TGTGCCAGCAGCTTAGGGAGCGATCAAGAGACCCAGTACTTC; CDR3: CASSLGSDQETQYF
D: TRBD1; J: TRBJ1-2; V: TRBV27; size: .; DNA: TGTGCCAGCAGTTTATCGCCACAGGGGGGCTATGGCTACACCTTC; CDR3: CASSLSPQGGYGYTF
D: TRBD2; J: TRBJ2-7; V: TRBV19; size: .; DNA: TGTGCCAGTAGTATAACTAGCGGGGGGTTCAACGAGCAGTACTTC; CDR3: CASSITSGGFNEQYF
D: TRBD2; J: TRBJ2-5; V: TRBV11-2; size: .; DNA: TGTGCCAGCAGCTTAGCCGGGACTAGCGGAGACCAAGAGACCCAGTACTTC; CDR3: CASSLAGTSGDQETQYF
D: TRBD1; J: TRBJ2-2; V: TRBV5-4; size: .; DNA: TGTGCCAGCAGCCCCCCCGGACAGGGGATCACCGGGGAGCTGTTTTTT; CDR3: CASSPPGQGITGELFF
D: .; J: TRBJ1-1; V: TRBV12-5; size: .; DNA: TGTGCTAGTGGTTTGTCCCGTGGGGACACTGAAGCTTTCTTT; CDR3: CASGLSRGDTEAFF
D: .; J: TRBJ1-1; V: TRBV29-1; size: .; DNA: TGCAGCGTTAATGGCTTACGACCGACAAACACTGAAGCTTTCTTT; CDR3: CSVNGLRPTNTEAFF
D: .; J: TRBJ2-1; V: TRBV7-9; size: few; DNA: TGTGCCAGCAGCCCGACTCGCAATGAGCAGTTCTTC; CDR3: CASSPTRNEQFF
D: TRBD2; J: TRBJ2-3; V: TRBV2; size: .; DNA: TGTGCCAGCATCGGACTAGCGGGGGGAGGGCAGTATTTT; CDR3: CASIGLAGGGQYF
D: .; J: TRBJ2-7; V: TRBV5-4; size: .; DNA: TGTGCCACACGGGACGGATCCTACGAGCAGTACTTC; CDR3: CATRDGSYEQYF
D: .; J: TRBJ2-7; V: TRBV7-9; size: .; DNA: TGTGCCAGCAGCTTAGCCCCAGTGGACTCCTACGAGCAGTACTTC; CDR3: CASSLAPVDSYEQYF
D: TRBD1; J: TRBJ2-7; V: TRBV4-1; size: .; DNA: TGCGCCAGCAGCCAAGATTGGACAGGACCCTACGAGCAGTACTTC; CDR3: CASSQDWTGPYEQYF
D: .; J: TRBJ1-5; V: TRBV7-2; size: once; DNA: TGTGCCAGCAGCTCCGACTACTATAGCAATCAGCCCCAGCATTTT; CDR3: CASSSDYYSNQPQHF
D: TRBD2; J: TRBJ2-1; V: TRBV11-2; size: once; DNA: TGTGCCAGCAGCTTAGATGTGAGCGGGGGGATATACAATGAGCAGTTCTTC; CDR3: CASSLDVSGGIYNEQFF
D: .; J: TRBJ1-1; V: TRBV7-2; size: .; DNA: TGTGCCAGCAGCTTAGAGTTAGGGGATACTGAAGCTTTCTTT; CDR3: CASSLELGDTEAFF
D: TRBD2; J: TRBJ2-2; V: TRBV9; size: once; DNA: TGTGCCAGCAGCGTACCCCTAGCGGGGTACACCGGGGAGCTGTTTTTT; CDR3: CASSVPLAGYTGELFF
D: .; J: TRBJ1-3; V: TRBV5-1; size: .; DNA: TGCGCCACCCGCGGGGGTGAGGCTGGAAACACCATATATTTT; CDR3: CATRGGEAGNTIYF
D: .; J: TRBJ2-7; V: TRBV4-2; size: .; DNA: TGTGCCAGCAGCCAAGCCGCTGACACCGCCTACGAGCAGTACTTC; CDR3: CASSQAADTAYEQYF
D: TRBD2; J: TRBJ2-7; V: TRBV9; size: .; DNA: TGTGCCAGCAGCGTAGGGTTGGGAGGGGTTGACGAGCAGTACTTC; CDR3: CASSVGLGGVDEQYF
D: .; J: TRBJ1-2; V: TRBV7-8; size: .; DNA: TGTGCCAGCAGCAATCACCCAGGGGCCGTCTATGGCTACACCTTC; CDR3: CASSNHPGAVYGYTF
D: TRBD1; J: TRBJ1-1; V: TRBV27; size: .; DNA: TGTGCCAGCAGTTTAACAGGGGCTAACACTGAAGCTTTCTTT; CDR3: CASSLTGANTEAFF
D: .; J: TRBJ2-5; V: TRBV27; size: .; DNA: TGTGCCAGCAGTTGGCCAGGGAAGGGAGAGACCCAGTACTTC; CDR3: CASSWPGKGETQYF
D: .; J: TRBJ2-1; V: TRBV9; size: .; DNA: TGTGCCAGCAGCGCAGGGAGCGGAAATGAGCAGTTCTTC; CDR3: CASSAGSGNEQFF
D: .; J: TRBJ1-1; V: TRBV7-9; size: few; DNA: TGTGCCAGCAGCCCCAGCGGCAGGTTGAAAGCTTTCTTT; CDR3: CASSPSGRLKAFF
D: TRBD1; J: TRBJ2-3; V: TRBV9; size: .; DNA: TGTGCCAGCAGCGTAGGATGGGACAGGCCCACAGATACGCAGTATTTT; CDR3: CASSVGWDRPTDTQYF
D: TRBD1; J: TRBJ2-7; V: TRBV9; size: .; DNA: TGTGCCAGCAGCCCCCTCGGGACAGGGGCCTACGAGCAGTACTTC; CDR3: CASSPLGTGAYEQYF
D: TRBD1; J: TRBJ2-5; V: TRBV27; size: once; DNA: TGTGCCAGCAGTTCCGGAACAGGGGAAAGGGAGACCCAGTACTTC; CDR3: CASSSGTGERETQYF
D: .; J: TRBJ1-2; V: TRBV19; size: once; DNA: TGTGCCAGTAGTATAGACTCGGACAAGAACTATGGCTACACCTTC; CDR3: CASSIDSDKNYGYTF
D: .; J: TRBJ2-1; V: TRBV7-9; size: .; DNA: TGTGCCAGCAGTAACTCTTACAATGAGCAGTTCTTC; CDR3: CASSNSYNEQFF
D: TRBD1; J: TRBJ2-7; V: TRBV6-1; size: .; DNA: TGTGCCAGCAGTGGTGGGACAGGGGCCGACGAGCAGTACTTC; CDR3: CASSGGTGADEQYF
D: TRBD2; J: TRBJ2-7; V: TRBV5-1; size: .; DNA: TGCGCCAGCAGACCCGGGACTAGCGGGATCTACGAGCAGTACTTC; CDR3: CASRPGTSGIYEQYF
D: .; J: TRBJ1-5; V: TRBV2; size: .; DNA: TGTGCCAGCAGTGAGACAGTGAGCAATCAGCCCCAGCATTTT; CDR3: CASSETVSNQPQHF
D: TRBD2; J: TRBJ2-5; V: TRBV5-6; size: .; DNA: TGTGCCAGCAGCTTGTTTCGGGACTATCAAGAGACCCAGTACTTC; CDR3: CASSLFRDYQETQYF
D: .; J: TRBJ2-7; V: TRBV6-1; size: .; DNA: TGTGCCAGCAGTGAAATGGTGGGGTTTGTCTACGAGCAGTACTTC; CDR3: CASSEMVGFVYEQYF
D: TRBD1; J: TRBJ2-2; V: TRBV28; size: .; DNA: TGTGCCAGCAGTCAATATCAGGGGGCCGGGGAGCTGTTTTTT; CDR3: CASSQYQGAGELFF
D: .; J: TRBJ2-7; V: TRBV6-1; size: .; DNA: TGTGCCAGCAGTGAAGATAGATACTACGAGCAGTACTTC; CDR3: CASSEDRYYEQYF
D: TRBD2; J: TRBJ2-1; V: TRBV6-5; size: .; DNA: TGTGCCAGCGAGAGCGGGAGGGCCTCCAATGAGCAGTTCTTC; CDR3: CASESGRASNEQFF
D: .; J: TRBJ1-1; V: TRBV11-2; size: .; DNA: TGTGCCAGCAACCCTTGGGCCCGAACAGGGTTGGACACTGAAGCTTTCTTT; CDR3: CASNPWARTGLDTEAFF
D: TRBD2; J: TRBJ2-1; V: TRBV27; size: .; DNA: TGTGCCAGCAGTTCACCCGGGACTAGCGGAATTCTTCTTTGGAATGAGCAGTTCTTC; CDR3: CASSSPGTSGILLWNEQFF
D: .; J: TRBJ1-1; V: TRBV30; size: .; DNA: TGTGCCTGGAGTTGGATGAACACTGAAGCTTTCTTT; CDR3: CAWSWMNTEAFF
D: .; J: TRBJ2-2; V: TRBV29-1; size: .; DNA: TGCAGCGTCCGTGATAGCGGCCCTGTGTCCGGGGAGCTGTTTTTT; CDR3: CSVRDSGPVSGELFF
D: TRBD2; J: TRBJ2-7; V: TRBV4-2; size: .; DNA: TGTGCCAGCAGCCAAGAGGAGGGACTAGGCTACGAGCAGTACTTC; CDR3: CASSQEEGLGYEQYF
D: TRBD1; J: TRBJ1-5; V: TRBV5-6; size: .; DNA: TGTGCCAGCAGCTCTGGACAGGGGTTAGAGCCCCAGCATTTT; CDR3: CASSSGQGLEPQHF
D: .; J: TRBJ2-7; V: TRBV19; size: .; DNA: TGTGCCAGTAGTCCGGGATCGGTGGGATACGAGCAGTACTTC; CDR3: CASSPGSVGYEQYF
D: .; J: TRBJ2-7; V: TRBV7-6; size: .; DNA: TGTGCCAGCAGCCTCTCGGGAGAGCAGTACTTC; CDR3: CASSLSGEQYF
D: .; J: TRBJ1-5; V: TRBV4-1; size: .; DNA: TGCGCCAGCAGCCAACGCGAACCGGGACACCCCTTCGGCAATCAGCCCCAGCATTTT; CDR3: CASSQREPGHPFGNQPQHF
D: .; J: TRBJ2-2; V: TRBV4-1; size: .; DNA: TGCGCCAGCAGCCAAGGGGGATTGAACACCGGGGAGCTGTTTTTT; CDR3: CASSQGGLNTGELFF
D: TRBD1; J: TRBJ1-3; V: TRBV7-8; size: .; DNA: TGTGCCAGCAGTCCAAGACAGGGGCGGAACACCATATATTTT; CDR3: CASSPRQGRNTIYF